The next 2 T cell receptor beta chains were all read from a single sample in a study of OX40 agonist ivuxolimab in advanced cancers. Produced via immunoSEQ multiplex PCR; TCRdb's table is partial and in-frame only. Seen here are 60,000 to 85,000 clones, about 80% observed once, and the top ten hold around 7.5%. Here the sequenced sample was CD4+ or CD8+ T cells sorted from blood, taken in a trial of the OX40 agonist ivuxolimab. These receptors came from an adult with an advanced solid tumor such as melanoma, head and neck, liver or kidney cancer.

The chain carries TRBV5-1 and TRBJ1-6, with 10 nucleotides matching TRBD1. The CDR3 is made up of 14 amino acids. Germline V gene data show CDR1 as SGHRS and CDR2 as YFSETQ. V shed 4 bases, J shed 10 bases, and the junction held 5 bases outside the gene matches. The CDR3 bases are TGCGCCAGCAGCCCCGGGACAGGGGAGTCACCCCTCCACTTT. It yields the protein CASSPGTGESPLHF. The entire variable domain, with the rest obtained from reference TRBV5-1 and TRBJ1-6, is as follows: KAGVTQTPRYLIKTRGQQVTLSCSPISGHRSVSWYQQTPGQGLQFLFEYFSETQRNKGNFPGRFSGRQFSNSRSEMNVSTLELGDSALYLCASSPGTGESPLHFGNGTRLTVT.

The chain has TRBV28 and TRBJ1-5; tentative D call: TRBD1 (5 bases). V gave up 6 bases and J gave up 5 bases, with 14 bases separating them. Germline CDR1 is MDHEN and CDR2 is SYDVKM. The CDR3 covers 14 residues. This CDR3 reads CASSLDRGYQPQHF. In nucleotides, the CDR3 is TGTGCCAGCAGCCTGGATCGGGGGTATCAGCCCCAGCATTTT.